This TCR beta chain emerged from a study of cytomegalovirus exposure and HLA in healthy donors. General study points: Likely technical artifact: a cluster of highly shared sequence variants.

Unmatched junction bases numbered 10, after V lost 3 bases and J lost 1 base. Germline V gene data show CDR1 as SGHRS and CDR2 as YFSETQ. The CDR3 loop spans 18 amino acids. Primers: 60 Vbeta forward and 13 Jbeta reverse. Profiled with immunoSEQ multiplex PCR; TCRdb holds only in-frame clones, not every one. This table holds around 200,000 clones, 65% to 80% found once. About this clone itself: The antigen is unknown.

This TCR was recovered from a man in his thirties or forties in good health and CMV-seropositive. V is TRBV5-1 and J is TRBJ2-3; 11 nucleotides align to TRBD2. The sequenced sample consisted of PBMCs. CDR3 DNA sequence: TGCGCCAGCAGCTCTGGCTCTGTACTAGCGGGGGGCACAGATACGCAGTATTTT. Translated: CASSSGSVLAGGTDTQYF. The full variable domain, with the rest looked up from reference TRBV5-1 and TRBJ2-3, is KAGVTQTPRYLIKTRGQQVTLSCSPISGHRSVSWYQQTPGQGLQFLFEYFSETQRNKGNFPGRFSGRQFSNSRSEMNVSTLELGDSALYLCASSSGSVLAGGTDTQYFGPGTRLTVL.